This T cell receptor beta chain was profiled in a study of blood T cell repertoires in COVID-19. Before being deemed recovered, Cohort 3 donors had two negative PCRs, clearance, or symptom resolution. Sequencing was performed with immunoSEQ multiplex PCR; in TCRdb, only in-frame clones are kept and a portion is missing. The repertoire consists of hundreds of thousands of clones, with over 80% occurring once and the leading ten covering about 7%. This clonotype was obtained from a woman between 35 and 50 years old who had recovered from COVID-19. Specimen: PBMCs or T cells enriched from blood (not recorded which).

The CDR3 region is CASSFRGEKLFF. CDR3 DNA: TGCGCCAGCAGCTTCAGGGGAGAAAAACTGTTTTTT. The chain has TRBV5-1 and TRBJ1-4, with TRBD1 as a possible D gene (6 bases). V dropped 2 bases and J dropped 8 bases, with 7 bases sitting between them. Germline CDR1 and CDR2: SGHRS and YFSETQ. The CDR3 is 12 residues long.